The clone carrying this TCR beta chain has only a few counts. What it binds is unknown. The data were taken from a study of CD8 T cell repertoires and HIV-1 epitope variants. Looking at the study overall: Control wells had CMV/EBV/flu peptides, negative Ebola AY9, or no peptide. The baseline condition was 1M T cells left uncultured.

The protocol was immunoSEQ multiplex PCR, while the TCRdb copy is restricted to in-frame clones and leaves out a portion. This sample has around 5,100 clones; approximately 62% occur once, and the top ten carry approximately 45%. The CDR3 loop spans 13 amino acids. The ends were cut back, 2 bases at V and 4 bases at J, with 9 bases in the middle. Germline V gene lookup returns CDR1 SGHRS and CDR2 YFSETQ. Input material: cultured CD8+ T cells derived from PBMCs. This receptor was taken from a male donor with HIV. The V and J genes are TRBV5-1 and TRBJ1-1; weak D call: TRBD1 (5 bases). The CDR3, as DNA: TGCGCCAGCAGCTTATATGGGGGCACTGAAGCTTTCTTT. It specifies CASSLYGGTEAFF.